These 4 T cell receptor beta chains were all obtained from the same sample, sequenced in a study of response to subunit inactivated influenza vaccine. TCRdb fed the RT-PCR reads into MiXCR, producing one record per CDR3 protein. This repertoire shows 650,000 to 850,000 distinct CDR3 sequences, 11% to 15% found once; its top ten account for approximately 7%. The sequencing used PBMCs from blood, collected around 15 days before vaccination. The receptors were gathered from a man aged 45-65 years who received an inactivated influenza vaccine.

The sample holds a few counts of this clonotype. The rearrangement joins TRBV9 to TRBJ2-5; D is undetermined. This CDR3 contains 13 residues. With 3 bases removed from V and 5 bases from J, the gap between germline ends came to 11 bases. CDR1 SGDLS and CDR2 YYNGEE come from the germline V gene. The CDR3 is CASSAEYRETQYF. As DNA, the CDR3 is TGTGCCAGCAGCGCCGAGTACCGGGAGACCCAGTACTTC.

This clonotype was seen a handful of times. The rearrangement links TRBV7-9 to TRBJ2-3; TRBD2 is a possible D gene (5 bases). The CDR3 has 14 residues. Between the trimmed V and J ends, which lost 4 bases and 5 bases, there was a span of 13 bases. Germline V lookup: CDR1 SEHNR, CDR2 FQNEAQ (reference sequence). CDR3 protein: CASSSLSRGDTQYF. In DNA, the CDR3 is TGTGCCAGCAGCTCACTTAGTCGGGGAGATACGCAGTATTTT.

The V call is TRBV6-1, the J call TRBJ2-7; D is possibly TRBD1 or TRBD2 (6 bases each). From germline, CDR1 is MNHNS and CDR2 SASEGT. Trimming removed 6 bases from V and 4 bases from J, with 16 bases in between. This CDR3 is built from 14 residues. The CDR3 DNA sequence: TGTGCCAGCAGAAACCCCGGGGGCGCATACGAGCAGTACTTC. Translating it yields CASRNPGGAYEQYF.

The chain couples TRBV11-2 to TRBJ2-5; TRBD2 might be the D (6 bases). Per the germline V gene, CDR1 is SGHAT and CDR2 is FQNNGV. The CDR3 is 13 residues long. V lost 11 bases to trimming and J lost 2 bases, with 15 bases between them. DNA of the CDR3: TGTGCCGGCAAAAACGGGACTCAAGAGACCCAGTACTTC. This encodes CAGKNGTQETQYF.